The TCR beta chain under discussion was sequenced for a study of vaccination and CD4 T cells after COVID-19. Described treatment: roughly 11-day PBMC culture with coronavirus spike peptide pools or control peptides (ViraFEST assay). Once obtained from cultured CD4+ T cells, the DNA was sequenced using the Oncomine TCR Beta short-read assay. MiXCR was run by TCRdb on the PCR reads, yielding one entry per CDR3 protein. The sample has some 21,000 distinct CDR3 sequences; about 39% are singletons. In the case of this clonotype: As yet, its antigen is unknown.

Germline CDR1 ENHRY, CDR2 SYGVKD. V lost 2 bases to trimming and J lost 0 bases, with 8 bases between them. This CDR3 spans 14 amino acids. V usage is TRBV10-3 and J usage is TRBJ2-7; no clear D. The specimen comprised CD4+ T cells from blood, cultured in vitro, sampled before SARS-CoV-2 vaccination. This sequence originates from a human donor who had recovered from COVID-19. This chain's CDR3 is CAISETGYSYEQYF. In nucleotides, the CDR3 is TGTGCCATCAGTGAGACCGGTTACTCCTACGAGCAGTACTTC.